The 8 T cell receptor beta chains presented below share a single source sample, sequenced in a study of T cell responses to AZD1222 COVID-19 vaccine (dated by TCRdb to the early 2020s). This sample's time point label indicates: baseline before first vaccination. The method behind the library was the immunoSEQ multiplex PCR assay. This immuneACCESS table, as held by TCRdb, lists in-frame sequences with V and J called but not all clones. Of the missing ones, under half trace to an unresolved V gene in checked studies; the others have no known cause. For this sample there are almost 65,000 clones; around 84% appear just once. The ten largest make up around 7.5% of the sample. Material: peripheral blood, obtained on day 0 of AZD1222 vaccination. These receptors all come from an adult in good health.

J is TRBJ2-1 and V is TRBV18; D may be TRBD1 (5 bases). Looked up from germline, CDR1 is KGHSH and CDR2 is LQKENI. V was cut by 3 bases and J by 9 bases, with 9 bases left in between. The CDR3 has 12 amino acids. The CDR3, as DNA: TGTGCCAGCTCACCCGGGCAGGGTGAGCAGTTCTTC. Translation: CASSPGQGEQFF.

The chain uses TRBV5-4 and TRBJ1-2, with D uncertain. The CDR3 spans 14 residues. Trimming took off 9 bases at V and 4 bases at J, with 19 bases between the two ends. The V gene's germline CDR1 is SGHNT and CDR2 YYREEE (reference sequence). For the CDR3, the DNA is TGTGCCACCAAGGGAAGAAGCGTAGTCTATGGCTACACCTTC. It yields the protein CATKGRSVVYGYTF.

The chain has TRBV30 and TRBJ2-7; 8 bases agree with TRBD1. This CDR3 comprises 14 residues. Germline trimming cut 2 bases from V and 4 bases from J; bases unmatched to any gene: 7. Germline V gene lookup returns CDR1 GTSNPN and CDR2 SVGIG (reference sequence). The CDR3 here is CAWSNGQGVYEQYF. CDR3 coding DNA: TGTGCCTGGAGTAACGGACAGGGTGTGTACGAGCAGTACTTC.

This clone was counted a single time. The chain uses TRBV9 and TRBJ2-3; either TRBD1 or TRBD2 may fit D (5 bases each). V lost 0 bases to trimming and J lost 1 base, with 9 bases between them. The germline gives CDR1 SGDLS, CDR2 YYNGEE. The CDR3 contains 15 residues. CDR3 DNA: TGTGCCAGCAGCGTAGCTACGGGGCGCACAGATACGCAGTATTTT. Protein product: CASSVATGRTDTQYF.

The V call is TRBV6-1, the J call TRBJ2-5, with D perhaps TRBD2 (5 bases). This CDR3 contains 15 residues. CDR1 is MNHNS, CDR2 SASEGT, per germline. The germline V and J ends were trimmed by 2 bases and 2 bases, with 12 bases remaining between them. CDR3 coding DNA: TGTGCCAGCAGTGAAAGAGGGCGAAGACAAGAGACCCAGTACTTC. Translating gives CASSERGRRQETQYF.

The rearrangement links TRBV7-6 to TRBJ1-4, with a weak D call TRBD1 (5 bases). In germline, CDR1 is SGHVS, CDR2 FNYEAQ. V lost 5 bases to trimming and J lost 7 bases, with 23 bases between them. This CDR3 is built from 17 residues. Written as DNA, the CDR3 is TGTGCCAGCAGCCCGATCGGTCGTCTTATGGGGGGTGAAAAACTGTTTTTT. It translates to CASSPIGRLMGGEKLFF. Together with reference TRBV7-6 and TRBJ1-4, the CDR3 gives the full variable domain: GAGVSQSPRYKVTKRGQDVALRCDPISGHVSLYWYRQALGQGPEFLTYFNYEAQQDKSGLPNDRFSAERPEGSISTLTIQRTEQRDSAMYRCASSPIGRLMGGEKLFFGSGTQLSVL.

This clone was counted once. At one boundary the junction diverges from the germline segment, which might be a read error. This chain links TRBV19 with TRBJ1-5; D gene uncertain. Germline CDR1 is LNHDA and CDR2 is SQIVND (reference sequence). There are 16 residues in the CDR3. DNA for the CDR3: TGTGCCAGTAGTATAGAAGCGGGATTTAGCGATCAGCCCCAGCATTTT. This encodes CASSIEAGFSDQPQHF.

The CDR3 DNA reads TGCGCCAGCAGCTACCCCGGGGACGAGCAGTACTTC. It codes for CASSYPGDEQYF. This chain links TRBV5-1 with TRBJ2-7, with D perhaps matching TRBD2 (5 bases). Trimming pared 3 bases from V and 5 bases from J, leaving 9 bases between. Germline V gives CDR1 SGHRS, CDR2 YFSETQ. The CDR3 sequence is 12 residues long.